This TCR beta chain was identified during a study of PD-1 blockade in classical Hodgkin lymphoma. Study context: Administration of nivolumab to patients was at 3 mg/kg intravenously every 2 weeks.

Profiled with immunoSEQ multiplex PCR; TCRdb holds only in-frame clones, not every one. The data show tens of thousands of clones, around three quarters seen once. In regard to this clone: Its antigen is not identified.

CDR3 length equals 11 residues. Germline V gives CDR1 SQVTM, CDR2 ANQGSEA. J was trimmed by 10 bases and V by 5 bases; bases with no gene match: 5. Study conclusions and caveats: When set against healthy donors, newly diagnosed patients were reported to show lower baseline TCR diversity. Nothing has yet pinned down what causes the repertoire differences, possibly disease activity or prior therapy. CD4+ but not CD8+ TCR diversity rose significantly by C4D1.

Following autologous stem cell transplantation, relapse occurred in every patient, and exposure to brentuximab vedotin varied. Magnetic negative selection was used to purify CD4+ T cells from thawed PBMCs. The chain carries TRBV29-1 and TRBJ1-1; 9 positions agree with TRBD1. The sample in question was CD4+ T cells from blood, obtained at baseline. The source of this sequence is a human donor with classical Hodgkin lymphoma. CDR3 DNA sequence: TGCAGCGTTTCTCCGGGACAGGGAGCTTTCTTT. It is translated as CSVSPGQGAFF.